At least ten counts were recorded for the clone carrying this T cell receptor (beta chain). The antigen remains unidentified. This sample is drawn from a study of read filtering for tumor transcriptome and immune sequencing. Study-wide background: Patients were approximately 18 male and about 14 female, mean age 65.9 years, range about 45 to 85.

The library was built from roughly 400 ng RNA with molecular barcoded adaptors for alpha/delta and beta/gamma chains. TCRdb recomputed calls from the reads with MiXCR, one row per CDR3 protein. Found here are 90,000 or so distinct CDR3 sequences, 20% to 25% of them singletons; the top ten hold roughly 10%. Germline loops: CDR1 LGHNA, CDR2 YNFKEQ. This CDR3 spans 15 amino acids. Trimming took 2 bases from V and 1 from J, leaving 11 bases between them. Overall study results and limits: About four fifths of IR-seq clonotypes had a single read, yet these held approximately 3.7% of reads. Even smaller IR-seq throughput identified most shared clonotypes.

The origin of this receptor is a donor aged 40 or over with multiple myeloma. J is TRBJ1-1 and V is TRBV4-2, with D possibly being TRBD1 (6 bases). Sequenced sample: a population of CD138-negative cells sorted from bone marrow. The CDR3 here is CASSQHRDTNTEAFF. Written as DNA, the CDR3 is TGTGCCAGCAGCCAACACAGGGATACGAACACTGAAGCTTTCTTT.